This T cell receptor beta chain is drawn from a study of blood T cells in healthy people across ages. A second about 7 to 12 cycle PCR used barcoded and J-beta primers. TCRdb re-called the 5' RACE reads with MiXCR, one entry per CDR3 protein. The sample contains around 1,800,000 distinct CDR3 sequences, about 39% of which appear only once. V was pared by 0 bases and J by 7 bases, with 18 bases of the junction left unmatched. There are 18 residues in the CDR3. Germline V gene data show CDR1 as SGHRS and CDR2 as YFSETQ. Material: blood. This receptor was identified in a human donor in good health. The V call is TRBV5-1, the J call TRBJ2-7; 8 bases agree with TRBD1. The DNA for the CDR3 is TGCGCCAGCAGCTTGGGCCCGCCGGGCGGGACAGGCTTGTGGGAGCAGTACTTC. Translation: CASSLGPPGGTGLWEQYF.